This note documents a single T cell receptor (beta chain) sequence. Its specificity is unknown. Germline CDR1 and CDR2: MNHEY and SMNVEV (reference sequence). The CDR3 extends over 15 amino acids. V was trimmed by 3 bases and J by 2 bases, leaving 11 bases between them. These data come from a study of Ad26.COV2.S vaccination and SARS-CoV-2 variants. Treatment meaning: roughly 19 received Ad26.COV2.S at low or high dose, single or two shots; about 5 received placebo; per-sample allocation not given. Sample collection was performed on day 63 after the first vaccine or placebo injection. General study points: Considerable breadth of spike-specific CD8+ and CD4+ T cell responses has reportedly been documented following vaccination.

Assay: immunoSEQ multiplex PCR; the TCRdb copy retains only in-frame clones and omits some. This sample has fewer than 500,000 clones; less than 95% occur once, and the top ten carry under 4.5%. This specimen was peripheral blood, taken in a trial of Ad26.COV2.S vaccine versus placebo. The chain joins TRBV27 to TRBJ2-1; TRBD1 might be the D (6 bases). The clonotype was recovered from a person aged 18-60 years who received the Ad26.COV2.S COVID-19 vaccine or a placebo. CDR3 DNA: TGTGCCAGCAGTTTTGGGGACACCCCCTACAATGAGCAGTTCTTC. This sequence encodes CASSFGDTPYNEQFF.